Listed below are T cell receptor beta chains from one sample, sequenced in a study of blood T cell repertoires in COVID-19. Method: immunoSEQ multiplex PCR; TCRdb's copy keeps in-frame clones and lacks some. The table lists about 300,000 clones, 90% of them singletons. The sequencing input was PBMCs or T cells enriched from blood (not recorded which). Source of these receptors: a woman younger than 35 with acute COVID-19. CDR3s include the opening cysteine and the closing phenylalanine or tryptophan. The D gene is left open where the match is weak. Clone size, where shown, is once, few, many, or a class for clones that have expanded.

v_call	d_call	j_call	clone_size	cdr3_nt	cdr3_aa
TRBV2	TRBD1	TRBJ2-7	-	TGTGCCAGCAGACCGGGACAGTTCTACGAGCAGTACTTC	CASRPGQFYEQYF
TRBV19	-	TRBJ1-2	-	TGTGCCAGTAGTGCGAGCTTTGACAGGTTCTCTGGCTACACCTTC	CASSASFDRFSGYTF
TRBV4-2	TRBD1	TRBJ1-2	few	TGTGCCAGCAGCCTCGAACTACAGGGGATGTATGGCTACACCTTC	CASSLELQGMYGYTF
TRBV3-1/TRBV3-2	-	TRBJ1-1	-	TGTGCCAGCAGCCAAGGGAGGAGGACTGAAGCTTTCTTT	CASSQGRRTEAFF
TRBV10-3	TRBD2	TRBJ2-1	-	TGTGCCACCGGGGATAGCGGGAGAGACTGGGAGCAGTTCTTC	CATGDSGRDWEQFF
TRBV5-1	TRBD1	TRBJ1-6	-	TGCGCCAGCAGCGCAAAGTGGACAGGGTTTTCGCATAATTCACCCCTCCACTTT	CASSAKWTGFSHNSPLHF
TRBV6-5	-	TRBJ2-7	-	TGTGCCAGCAACCCCGCGAGGGCTCTGGGCTACGAGCAGTACTTC	CASNPARALGYEQYF
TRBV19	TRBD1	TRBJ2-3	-	TGTGCCAGTTCATTACAGGGGGTAACAGATACGCAGTATTTT	CASSLQGVTDTQYF
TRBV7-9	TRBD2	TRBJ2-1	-	TGTGCCAGCAGCCCGCGGGAGGGGCCGACCAATGAGCAGTTCTTC	CASSPREGPTNEQFF
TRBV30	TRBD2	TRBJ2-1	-	TGTGCCTGGGGAGGAATCTGGGGGGGAGACAATGAGCAGTTCTTC	CAWGGIWGGDNEQFF
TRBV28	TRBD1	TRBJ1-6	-	TGTGCCAGCAGTTTGGGGACAGGGGTTGCTTCACCCCTCCACTTT	CASSLGTGVASPLHF
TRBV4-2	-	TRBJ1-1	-	TGTGCCAGCAGCCAAGGGGAAGCGGCAGGCCAGAACACTGAAGCTTTCTTT	CASSQGEAAGQNTEAFF
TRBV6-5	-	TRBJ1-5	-	TGTGCCAGCAGGCAGGGGTCCCTGGGCAATCAGCCCCAGCATTTT	CASRQGSLGNQPQHF
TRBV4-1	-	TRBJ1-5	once	TGCGCCAGCAGCCAAGATCCGAGCGGGGGCAATCAGCCCCAGCATTTT	CASSQDPSGGNQPQHF
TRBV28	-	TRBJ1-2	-	TGTGCCAGCAGTTTACCCAGGGTGGGAAACTATGGCTACACCTTC	CASSLPRVGNYGYTF
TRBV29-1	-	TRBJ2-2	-	TGCAGCGTTGCCGGACAGCCGGAGACCGGGGAGCTGTTTTTT	CSVAGQPETGELFF
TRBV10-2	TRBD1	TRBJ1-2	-	TGCGCCAGCAGCCCGAGGACAGGGAGAAGGGATGGCTACACCTTC	CASSPRTGRRDGYTF
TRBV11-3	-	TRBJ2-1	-	TGTGCCAGCAGCTCAGGGGCCGCGAGCTCCTACAATGAGCAGTTCTTC	CASSSGAASSYNEQFF
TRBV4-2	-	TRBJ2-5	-	TGTGCCAGCAGCCAAGAGGATCGAGACAGCGCAACTTTAGAGACCCAGTACTTC	CASSQEDRDSATLETQYF
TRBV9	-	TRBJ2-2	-	TGTGCCAGCAGCCCGGGGTGGCCCGGGGAGCTGTTTTTT	CASSPGWPGELFF
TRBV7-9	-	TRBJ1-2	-	TGTGCCAGCAGCCAAACCGACAGTGACTATGGCTACACCTTC	CASSQTDSDYGYTF
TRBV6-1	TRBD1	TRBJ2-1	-	TGTGCCAGCAGTGAAGCATCAGGGGGCGGAGAGCAGTTCTTC	CASSEASGGGEQFF
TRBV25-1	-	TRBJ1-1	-	TGTGCCAGCAGTGAATACGGGGATACTGAAGCTTTCTTT	CASSEYGDTEAFF
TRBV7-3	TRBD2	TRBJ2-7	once	TGTGCCAGCAGCTTACAATCTAGCGGGCGCTACGAGCAGTACTTC	CASSLQSSGRYEQYF
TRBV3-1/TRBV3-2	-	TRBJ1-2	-	TGTGCCAGCAGCCGAACCTTTGACAGCTTGGGTGGCTACACCTTC	CASSRTFDSLGGYTF
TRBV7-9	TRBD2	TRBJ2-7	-	TGTGCCAGCAGCTACCCCCGACTGAGCGGGAGTGTTAACGAGCAGTACTTC	CASSYPRLSGSVNEQYF
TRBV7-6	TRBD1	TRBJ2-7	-	TGTGCCAGCAGCTTAGAGACATCAGGGGGCTACGAGCAGTACTTC	CASSLETSGGYEQYF
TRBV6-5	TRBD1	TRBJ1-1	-	TGTGCCAGCAGTTCGGCGATGGGACAGGGGGGAACTGAAGCTTTCTTT	CASSSAMGQGGTEAFF
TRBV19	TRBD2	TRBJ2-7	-	TGTGCCAGTAGTGACCCAGGGGTAGCGGGGGAGCAGTACTTC	CASSDPGVAGEQYF